This is a list of T cell receptor beta chains from one sample in a study of cytomegalovirus exposure and HLA in healthy donors. Generated by immunoSEQ multiplex PCR, the TCRdb table keeps only in-frame clones and is missing some. In the table there are 130,000 to 150,000 clones, about 87% of which are singletons. Sequencing was performed on PBMCs. These receptors were collected from a man between 18 and 29 years old in good health and CMV-seropositive. Each CDR3 is given with its conserved first and last residue. The order of the fields is J gene, clone size, D gene, V gene, CDR3 protein, CDR3 DNA. A D gene is named only where the DNA matches it firmly. Clone size, where shown, is once, few, many, or a class for clones that have expanded.

TRBJ2-7	.	TRBD2	TRBV5-6	CASSSLGGGTRSYEQYF	TGTGCCAGCAGCTCTCTCGGGGGGGGGACCCGCTCCTACGAGCAGTACTTC
TRBJ1-2	.	TRBD1	TRBV6-5	CASRPGQGIHGYTF	TGTGCCAGCAGACCGGGACAGGGTATCCATGGCTACACCTTC
TRBJ2-2	.	.	TRBV28	CASSSGSGNTGELFF	TGTGCCAGCAGTTCGGGCAGCGGGAACACCGGGGAGCTGTTTTTT
TRBJ1-1	.	TRBD1	TRBV5-1	CASSSRPGGTEAFF	TGCGCCAGCAGCTCCCGTCCAGGGGGAACTGAAGCTTTCTTT
TRBJ1-5	once	.	TRBV19	CASKAGGRMMGNQPQHF	TGTGCCTCCAAGGCGGGGGGGCGCATGATGGGCAATCAGCCCCAGCATTTT
TRBJ1-1	.	.	TRBV29-1	CSVVSRMNTEAFF	TGCAGCGTTGTGTCCAGAATGAACACTGAAGCTTTCTTT
TRBJ2-5	.	TRBD1	TRBV18	CASSSDRGMETQYF	TGTGCCAGCTCATCCGACAGGGGAATGGAGACCCAGTACTTC
TRBJ2-5	.	TRBD1	TRBV6-6	CASSYFTGGEETQYF	TGTGCCAGCAGTTACTTCACAGGGGGCGAAGAGACCCAGTACTTC
TRBJ1-5	few	.	TRBV7-9	CASSLAVREENQPQHF	TGTGCCAGCAGCTTAGCGGTCAGGGAAGAGAATCAGCCCCAGCATTTT
TRBJ2-7	.	.	TRBV7-2	CASSPRGLLGYEQYF	TGTGCCAGCAGCCCACGGGGGTTATTGGGCTACGAGCAGTACTTC
TRBJ2-5	.	.	TRBV5-8	CASSPRTVQETQYF	TGTGCCAGCAGCCCCCGGACTGTACAAGAGACCCAGTACTTC
TRBJ2-3	.	TRBD1	TRBV7-9	CASSSKPGQGTDTQYF	TGTGCCAGCAGCTCCAAACCGGGACAGGGGACAGATACGCAGTATTTT
TRBJ2-3	.	.	TRBV6-6	CASSPGYDTDTQYF	TGTGCCAGCAGTCCAGGATACGACACAGATACGCAGTATTTT
TRBJ2-1	few	.	TRBV19	CASSTGLLSSYNEQFF	TGTGCCAGTAGTACAGGACTACTCAGCTCCTACAATGAGCAGTTCTTC
TRBJ2-7	.	TRBD2	TRBV19	CASSESSGRHEQYF	TGTGCCAGTAGCGAATCTAGCGGGAGACACGAGCAGTACTTC
TRBJ2-7	many	.	TRBV15	CATSPGRSPYEQYF	TGTGCCACCAGCCCCGGTAGGAGTCCCTACGAGCAGTACTTC
TRBJ2-7	.	.	TRBV27	CASSLAFVAEQYF	TGTGCCAGCAGTTTAGCCTTTGTAGCCGAGCAGTACTTC
TRBJ2-2	.	.	TRBV7-9	CASSSLYGGGELFF	TGTGCCAGCAGCTCCCTCTACGGGGGCGGGGAGCTGTTTTTT
TRBJ1-1	once	TRBD1	TRBV19	CASSMDRGFLTEAFF	TGTGCCAGTAGTATGGACAGGGGCTTCCTCACTGAAGCTTTCTTT
TRBJ2-3	.	TRBD2	TRBV4-2	CASSPTSGSDTQYF	TGTGCCAGCAGCCCCACTAGCGGGAGCGACACGCAGTATTTT
TRBJ1-1	.	TRBD1	TRBV29-1	CSVVDTGGDTEAFF	TGCAGCGTCGTCGACACAGGGGGGGACACTGAAGCTTTCTTT
TRBJ1-1	.	.	TRBV5-6	CASSSGTLNTEAFF	TGTGCCAGCAGCTCAGGGACTCTGAACACTGAAGCTTTCTTT
TRBJ2-7	.	.	TRBV7-5	CVRSPSGNSYEQYF	TGTGTCAGAAGCCCGAGCGGGAACTCCTACGAGCAGTACTTC
TRBJ1-4	few	.	TRBV25-1	CASSEGRGKLFF	TGTGCCAGCAGTGAAGGCAGAGGAAAACTGTTTTTT
TRBJ2-7	.	TRBD2	TRBV5-1	CASSVSGSSYEQYF	TGCGCCAGCAGCGTGAGCGGGAGCTCCTACGAGCAGTACTTC
TRBJ1-2	.	TRBD1	TRBV5-6	CASSPTGQYFYTF	TGTGCCAGCAGCCCGACAGGGCAATATTTCTACACCTTC
TRBJ2-7	once	.	TRBV4-1	CASSHGGNEQYF	TGCGCCAGCAGCCATGGGGGGAACGAGCAGTACTTC
TRBJ2-1	once	TRBD2	TRBV5-1	CASSPRLSGRFSSYNEQFF	TGCGCCAGCAGCCCTCGTCTTAGCGGGAGGTTTAGCTCCTACAATGAGCAGTTCTTC
TRBJ1-1	.	.	TRBV28	CASSFLTAAPSGAFF	TGTGCCAGCAGTTTCCTAACTGCGGCCCCCTCGGGAGCTTTCTTT
TRBJ1-3	.	TRBD1	TRBV19	CASSVSTGASSGNTIYF	TGTGCCAGTAGTGTATCGACAGGGGCGAGCTCTGGAAACACCATATATTTT